This T cell receptor (beta chain) originates from a study of identical twins. CDR1 GTSNPN and CDR2 SVGIG come from the germline V gene (reference sequence). V lost 3 bases and J lost 2, with 6 bases in between. CDR3 length equals 12 residues. TCRdb used MiXCR to reprocess the 5' RACE reads, holding one entry per CDR3 protein. The data hold 400,000 to 550,000 distinct CDR3 sequences, with 13% to 15% observed a single time. These data also formed part of another study, on yellow fever vaccine responses in identical twins.

This sequence originates from a woman between 18 and 30 years old in good health. Specimen: CD4+ T cells sorted from blood. This chain links TRBV30 with TRBJ2-3, with unresolved D. The CDR3 nucleotides are TGTGCCTGGAGCAGTTACACAGATACGCAGTATTTT. Its translation: CAWSSYTDTQYF.